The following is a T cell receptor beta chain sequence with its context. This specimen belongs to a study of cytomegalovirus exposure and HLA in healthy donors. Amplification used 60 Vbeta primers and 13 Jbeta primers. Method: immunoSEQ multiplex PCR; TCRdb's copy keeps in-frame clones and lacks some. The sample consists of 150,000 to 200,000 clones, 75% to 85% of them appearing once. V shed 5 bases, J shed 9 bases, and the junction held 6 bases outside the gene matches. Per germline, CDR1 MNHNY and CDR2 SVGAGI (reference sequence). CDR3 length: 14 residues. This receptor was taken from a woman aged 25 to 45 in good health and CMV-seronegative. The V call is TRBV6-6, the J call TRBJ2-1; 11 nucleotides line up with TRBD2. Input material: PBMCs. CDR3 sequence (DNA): TGTGCCAGCAGTCGGGGACTAGCGGAGGTTGAGCAGTTCTTC. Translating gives CASSRGLAEVEQFF.